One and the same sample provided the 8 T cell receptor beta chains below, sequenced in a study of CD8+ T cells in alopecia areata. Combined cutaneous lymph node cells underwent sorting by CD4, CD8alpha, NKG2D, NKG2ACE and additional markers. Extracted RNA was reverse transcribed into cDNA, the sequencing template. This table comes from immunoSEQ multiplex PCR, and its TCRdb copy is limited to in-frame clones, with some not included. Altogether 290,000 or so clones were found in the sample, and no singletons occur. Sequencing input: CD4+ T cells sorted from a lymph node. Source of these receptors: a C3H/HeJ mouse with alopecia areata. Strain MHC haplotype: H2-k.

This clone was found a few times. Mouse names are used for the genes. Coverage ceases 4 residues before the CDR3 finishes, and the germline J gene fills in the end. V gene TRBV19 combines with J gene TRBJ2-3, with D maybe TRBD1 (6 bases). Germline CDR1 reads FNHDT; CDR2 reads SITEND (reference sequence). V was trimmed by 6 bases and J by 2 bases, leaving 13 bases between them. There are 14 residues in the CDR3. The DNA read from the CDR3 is TGTGCCAGCAAATCCCGGGACAATGCAGAA. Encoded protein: CASKSRDNAE. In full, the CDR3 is CASKSRDNAETLYF.

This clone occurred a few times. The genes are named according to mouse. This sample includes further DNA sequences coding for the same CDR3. The DNA read from the CDR3 is TGTGCCAGCGGTGAACAGAACACA. This encodes CASGEQNT. The whole CDR3 protein is CASGEQNTEVFF. The genes are TRBV13-2 and TRBJ1-1; no reliable D call. The read ends 4 residues before the CDR3 terminus; that terminus is restored from the germline J gene. CDR3 length: 12 amino acids. Germline CDR1 NNHNN, CDR2 SYGAGS (reference sequence). Trimming removed 2 bases from V and 0 bases from J, with 2 bases in between.

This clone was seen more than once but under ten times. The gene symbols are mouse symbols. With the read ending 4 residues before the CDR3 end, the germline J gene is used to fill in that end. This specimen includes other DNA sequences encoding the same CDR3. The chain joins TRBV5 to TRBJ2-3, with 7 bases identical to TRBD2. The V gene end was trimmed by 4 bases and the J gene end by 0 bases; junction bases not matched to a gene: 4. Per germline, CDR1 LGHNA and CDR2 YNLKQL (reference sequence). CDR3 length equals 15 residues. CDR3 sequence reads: CASSPTGRSAETLYF. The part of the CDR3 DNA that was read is TGTGCCAGCAGCCCGACTGGGAGGAGTGCAGAA.

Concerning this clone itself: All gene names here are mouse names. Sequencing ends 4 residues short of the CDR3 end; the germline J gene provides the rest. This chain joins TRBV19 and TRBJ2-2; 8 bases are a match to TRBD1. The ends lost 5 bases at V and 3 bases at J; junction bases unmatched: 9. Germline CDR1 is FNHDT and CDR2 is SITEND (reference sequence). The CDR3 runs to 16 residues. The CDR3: CASSPDRGWDTGQLYF. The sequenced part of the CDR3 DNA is TGTGCCAGCAGCCCAGACAGGGGCTGGGACACCGGG.

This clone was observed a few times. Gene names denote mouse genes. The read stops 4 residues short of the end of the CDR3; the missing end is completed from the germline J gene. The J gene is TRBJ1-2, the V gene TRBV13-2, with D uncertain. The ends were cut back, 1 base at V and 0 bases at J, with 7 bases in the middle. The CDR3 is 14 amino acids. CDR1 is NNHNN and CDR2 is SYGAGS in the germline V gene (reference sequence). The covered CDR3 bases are TGTGCCAGCGGTGATTTCACTTCAAACTCC. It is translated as CASGDFTSNS. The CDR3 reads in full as CASGDFTSNSDYTF.

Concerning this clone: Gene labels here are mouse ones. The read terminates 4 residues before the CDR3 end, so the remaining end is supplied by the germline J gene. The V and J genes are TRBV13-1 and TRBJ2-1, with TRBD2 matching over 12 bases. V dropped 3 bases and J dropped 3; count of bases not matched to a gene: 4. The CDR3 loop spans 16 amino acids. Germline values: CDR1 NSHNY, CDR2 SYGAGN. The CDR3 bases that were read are TGTGCCAGCAGTGGCGACTGGGGGGGCCCCTATGCT. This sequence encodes CASSGDWGGPYA. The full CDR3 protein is CASSGDWGGPYAEQFF.

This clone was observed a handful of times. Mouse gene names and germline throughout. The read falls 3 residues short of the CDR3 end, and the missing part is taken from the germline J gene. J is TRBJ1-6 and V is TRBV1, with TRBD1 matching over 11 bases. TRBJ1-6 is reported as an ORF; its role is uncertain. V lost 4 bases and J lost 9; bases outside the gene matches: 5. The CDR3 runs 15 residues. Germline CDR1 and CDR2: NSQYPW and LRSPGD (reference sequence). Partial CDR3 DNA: TGCACCTGCAGTGGACCGGGACAGGGGGGTTCGCCC. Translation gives CTCSGPGQGGSP. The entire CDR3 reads CTCSGPGQGGSPLYF.

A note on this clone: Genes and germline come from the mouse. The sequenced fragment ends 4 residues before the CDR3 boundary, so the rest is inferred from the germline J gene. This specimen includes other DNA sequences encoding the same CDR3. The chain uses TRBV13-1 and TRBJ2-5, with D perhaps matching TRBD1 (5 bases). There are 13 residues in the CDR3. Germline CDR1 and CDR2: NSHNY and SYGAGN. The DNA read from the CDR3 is TGTGCCAGCAGTGGCGACAGAAAAGAC. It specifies CASSGDRKD. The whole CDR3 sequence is CASSGDRKDTQYF.